This record covers a single TCR beta chain. Assay: immunoSEQ multiplex PCR; the TCRdb copy retains only in-frame clones and omits some. The sample has approximately 250,000 clones; 85% to 90% are singletons. This specimen comes from a study of blood T cell repertoires in COVID-19. About the study: Sources were T cells, B-cell-depleted T cells, or PBMCs; the material itself was cDNA or gDNA.

Germline V gene data show CDR1 as SEHNR and CDR2 as FQNEAQ (reference sequence). CDR3 length equals 13 residues. V dropped 9 bases and J dropped 3 bases, with 12 bases sitting between them. Participant-given clinical history determined each cohort assignment. The V call is TRBV7-9, the J call TRBJ1-3; a weak D match, TRBD1 (5 bases). The source material was PBMCs or T cells enriched from blood (not recorded which). The sequence derives from a woman aged 25 to 39 with acute COVID-19. The DNA for the CDR3 is TGTGCCAGAGAGGAGGGGAATGGAAACACCATATATTTT. Its translation: CAREEGNGNTIYF.